Presented here are 5 T cell receptor beta chains from one specimen sequenced in a study of shared clonotypes between healthy human individuals. Profiled with immunoSEQ multiplex PCR; TCRdb holds only in-frame clones, not every one. The top ten hold under 2% of the sample, which has about 670,000 clones, about 78% seen once. Sequenced: memory CD4+ T cells sorted from blood. Subset: CD45RA-negative fraction. These receptor sequences come from a woman aged 30 to 39 in good health.

This clone occurred a few times. The chain is built from TRBV28 and TRBJ1-2; D uncertain. The CDR3 contains 13 residues. The ends were cut back, 6 bases at V and 8 bases at J, with 16 bases in the middle. Per the germline V gene, CDR1 is MDHEN and CDR2 is SYDVKM. The CDR3 DNA is TGTGCCAGCAGCTCAGTAAGAGTGGAGGGCTACACCTTC. Translating it yields CASSSVRVEGYTF.

This clone came up a few times. The chain carries TRBV19 and TRBJ2-6; D is undetermined. Trimming removed 2 bases from V and 0 bases from J, with 8 bases in between. Germline CDR1 reads LNHDA; CDR2 reads SQIVND (reference sequence). This CDR3 is built from 16 residues. As DNA, the CDR3 is TGTGCCAGTAGTATACGACCCAGCTCTGGGGCCAACGTCCTGACTTTC. Amino acids: CASSIRPSSGANVLTF.

The chain uses TRBV27 and TRBJ2-7; 10 bases are a match to TRBD2. From germline, CDR1 is MNHEY and CDR2 SMNVEV (reference sequence). The CDR3 has 17 residues. V lost 3 bases to trimming and J lost 3 bases; unmatched junction nucleotides: 11. CDR3 in amino acids: CASSFKPSGSLSYEQYF. CDR3 sequence (DNA): TGTGCCAGCAGTTTTAAGCCTAGCGGGAGTTTAAGCTACGAGCAGTACTTC.

This clone has just one count. The gene calls are TRBV25-1 and TRBJ2-5; D gene ambiguous. V lost 0 bases to trimming and J lost 4 bases, with 6 bases between them. CDR3 length: 13 residues. Looked up from germline, CDR1 is MGHDK and CDR2 is SYGVNS. The CDR3 here is CASSEYPVETQYF. CDR3 sequence (DNA): TGTGCCAGCAGTGAATATCCCGTAGAGACCCAGTACTTC.

The J gene is TRBJ2-7, the V gene TRBV11-2; 7 bases fit TRBD1. With V trimmed by 5 bases and J by 1 base, 17 bases remained unmatched. The CDR3 consists of 18 residues. Per the germline V gene, CDR1 is SGHAT and CDR2 is FQNNGV. The CDR3 DNA follows: TGTGCCAGCAGCCTATGGGGCCGACAGGGCCGGATGTCCTACGAGCAGTACTTC. This sequence encodes CASSLWGRQGRMSYEQYF.